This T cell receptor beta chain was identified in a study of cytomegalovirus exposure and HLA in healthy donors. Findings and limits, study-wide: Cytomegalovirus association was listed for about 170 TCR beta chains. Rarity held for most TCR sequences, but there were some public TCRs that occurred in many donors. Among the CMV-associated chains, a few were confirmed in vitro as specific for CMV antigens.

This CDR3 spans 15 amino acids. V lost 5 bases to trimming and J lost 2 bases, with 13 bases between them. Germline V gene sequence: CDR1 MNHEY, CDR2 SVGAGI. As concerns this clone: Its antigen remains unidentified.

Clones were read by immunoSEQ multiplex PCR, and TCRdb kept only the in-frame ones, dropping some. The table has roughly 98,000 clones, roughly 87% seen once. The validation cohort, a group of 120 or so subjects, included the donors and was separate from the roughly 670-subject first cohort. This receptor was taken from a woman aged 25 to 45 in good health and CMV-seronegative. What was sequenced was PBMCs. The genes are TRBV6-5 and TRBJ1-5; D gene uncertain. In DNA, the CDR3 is TGTGCCAGCAGTAGCATGGTTCTTGGCAATCAGCCCCAGCATTTT. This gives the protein CASSSMVLGNQPQHF.